The present TCR beta chain was sequenced within a study of T cell repertoires in cytomegalovirus infection. The overall study: CMV epitopes, recently identified HLA-C-restricted and well-studied HLA-B-restricted, were used. Public TCR beta signatures provided an indication of both CMV infection and a matching HLA type. Study-level points and caveats: The ex vivo response was dominated by HLA-C-restricted CMV-specific TCR beta clonotypes. Summed frequency of public TCR beta families distinguished CMV carriers with the relevant HLA.

This clonotype was observed a handful of times. Its antigen is not known. From germline, CDR1 is SEHNR and CDR2 FQNEAQ (reference sequence). V was pared by 5 bases and J by 0 bases, with 17 bases between. The CDR3 covers 16 residues. TCRdb reprocessed the reads via MiXCR and lists one record per CDR3 protein. The data contain hundreds of thousands of distinct CDR3 sequences, approximately 33% of them singletons. Specimen: cultured PBMCs, collected from culture after CMV antigen stimulation. The chain uses TRBV7-9 and TRBJ2-7, with a weak D call TRBD2 (6 bases). The clonotype originates from a human donor in good health (CMV status not recorded). Some clones in this sample may be carry-over from other donors' samples. The CDR3 loop reads CASSPSPSEHSYEQYF. CDR3 sequence (DNA): TGTGCCAGCAGCCCATCCCCTAGCGAACACTCCTACGAGCAGTACTTC.